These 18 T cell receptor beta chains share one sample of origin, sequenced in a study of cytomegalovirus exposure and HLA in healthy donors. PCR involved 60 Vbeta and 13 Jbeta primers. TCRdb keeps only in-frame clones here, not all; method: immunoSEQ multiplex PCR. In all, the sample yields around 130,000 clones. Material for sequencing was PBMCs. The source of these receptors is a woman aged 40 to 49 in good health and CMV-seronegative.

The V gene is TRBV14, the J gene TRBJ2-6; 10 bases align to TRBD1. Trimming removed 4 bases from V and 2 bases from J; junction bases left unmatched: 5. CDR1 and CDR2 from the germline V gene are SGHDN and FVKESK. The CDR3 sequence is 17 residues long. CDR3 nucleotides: TGTGCCAGCAGCCGCCGACAGGGGGCTACTGGGGCCAACGTCCTGACTTTC. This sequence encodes CASSRRQGATGANVLTF. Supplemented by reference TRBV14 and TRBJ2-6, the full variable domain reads EAGVTQFPSHSVIEKGQTVTLRCDPISGHDNLYWYRRVMGKEIKFLLHFVKESKQDESGMPNNRFLAERTGGTYSTLKVQPAELEDSGVYFCASSRRQGATGANVLTFGAGSRLTVL.

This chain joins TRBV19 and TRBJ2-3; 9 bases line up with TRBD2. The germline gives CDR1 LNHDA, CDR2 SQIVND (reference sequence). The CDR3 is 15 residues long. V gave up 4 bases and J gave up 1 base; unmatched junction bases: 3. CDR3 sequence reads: CASSKAGGRTDTQYF. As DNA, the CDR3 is TGTGCCAGTAGTAAGGCGGGGGGGCGCACAGATACGCAGTATTTT.

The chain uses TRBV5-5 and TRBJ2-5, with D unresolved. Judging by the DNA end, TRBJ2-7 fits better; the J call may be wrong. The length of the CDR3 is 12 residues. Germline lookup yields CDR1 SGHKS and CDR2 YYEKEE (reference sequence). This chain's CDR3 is CASSYVPYEQYF. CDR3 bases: TGTGCCAGCAGTTATGTCCCCTACGAGCAGTACTTC.

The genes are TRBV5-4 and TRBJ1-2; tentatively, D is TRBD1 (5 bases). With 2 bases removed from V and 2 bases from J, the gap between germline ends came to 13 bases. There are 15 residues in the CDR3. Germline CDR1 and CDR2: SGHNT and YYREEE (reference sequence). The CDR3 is CASSLDGGGNYGYTF. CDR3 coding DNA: TGTGCCAGCAGCTTAGACGGGGGAGGAAACTATGGCTACACCTTC. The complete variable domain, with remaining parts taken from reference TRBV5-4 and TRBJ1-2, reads ETGVTQSPTHLIKTRGQQVTLRCSSQSGHNTVSWYQQALGQGPQFIFQYYREEENGRGNFPPRFSGLQFPNYSSELNVNALELDDSALYLCASSLDGGGNYGYTFGSGTRLTVV.

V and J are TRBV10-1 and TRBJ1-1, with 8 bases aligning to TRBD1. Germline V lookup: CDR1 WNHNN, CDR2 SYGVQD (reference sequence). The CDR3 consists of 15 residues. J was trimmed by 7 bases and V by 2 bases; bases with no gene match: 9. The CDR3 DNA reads TGCGCCAGCAGTGAGAGGGTCAGGGGGCTCGGTGAAGCTTTCTTT. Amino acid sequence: CASSERVRGLGEAFF.

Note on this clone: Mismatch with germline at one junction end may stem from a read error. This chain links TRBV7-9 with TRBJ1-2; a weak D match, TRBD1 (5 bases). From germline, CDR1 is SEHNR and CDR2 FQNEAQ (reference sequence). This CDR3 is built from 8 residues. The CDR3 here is CASSPTVF. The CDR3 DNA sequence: TGTGCCAGCAGCCCGACAGTTTTC.

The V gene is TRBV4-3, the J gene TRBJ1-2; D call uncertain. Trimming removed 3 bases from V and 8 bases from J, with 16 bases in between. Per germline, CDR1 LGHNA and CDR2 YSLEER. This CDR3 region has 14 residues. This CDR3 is CASSHRNTLEGYTF. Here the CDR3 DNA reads TGCGCCAGCAGCCACCGCAATACCCTCGAGGGCTACACCTTC.

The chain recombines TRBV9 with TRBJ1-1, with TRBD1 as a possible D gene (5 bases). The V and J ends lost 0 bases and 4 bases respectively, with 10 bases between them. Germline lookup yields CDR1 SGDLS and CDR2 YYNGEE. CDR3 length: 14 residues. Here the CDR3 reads CASSVAVRVTEAFF. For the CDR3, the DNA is TGTGCCAGCAGCGTAGCCGTCAGGGTCACTGAAGCTTTCTTT. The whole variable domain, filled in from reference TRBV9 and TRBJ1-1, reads DSGVTQTPKHLITATGQRVTLRCSPRSGDLSVYWYQQSLDQGLQFLIQYYNGEERAKGNILERFSAQQFPDLHSELNLSSLELGDSALYFCASSVAVRVTEAFFGQGTRLTVV.

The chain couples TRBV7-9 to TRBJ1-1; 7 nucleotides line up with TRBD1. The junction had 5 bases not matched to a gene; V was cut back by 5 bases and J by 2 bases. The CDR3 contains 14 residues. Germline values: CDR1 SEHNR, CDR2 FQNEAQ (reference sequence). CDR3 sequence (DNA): TGTGCCAGCAGCCCGACAGGGACCAACACTGAAGCTTTCTTT. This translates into CASSPTGTNTEAFF.

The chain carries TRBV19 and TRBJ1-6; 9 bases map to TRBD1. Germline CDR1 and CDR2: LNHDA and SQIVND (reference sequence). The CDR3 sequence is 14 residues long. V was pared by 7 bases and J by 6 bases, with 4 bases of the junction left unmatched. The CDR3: CASTWTGANSPLHF. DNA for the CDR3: TGTGCCAGTACATGGACAGGGGCTAATTCACCCCTCCACTTT.

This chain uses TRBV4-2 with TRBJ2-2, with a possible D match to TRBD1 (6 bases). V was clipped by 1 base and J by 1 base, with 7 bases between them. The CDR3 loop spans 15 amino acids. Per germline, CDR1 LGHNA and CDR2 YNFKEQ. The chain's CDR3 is CASSQVGQNTGELFF. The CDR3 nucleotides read TGTGCCAGCAGCCAAGTGGGACAGAACACCGGGGAGCTGTTTTTT.

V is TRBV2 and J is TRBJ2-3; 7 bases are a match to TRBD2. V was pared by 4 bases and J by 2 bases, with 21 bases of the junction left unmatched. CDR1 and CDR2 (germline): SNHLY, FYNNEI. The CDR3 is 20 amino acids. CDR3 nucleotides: TGTGCCAGCAGTGGGGACTGGGTTTTAGGTGGCGGGGGACTCACAGATACGCAGTATTTT. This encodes CASSGDWVLGGGGLTDTQYF.

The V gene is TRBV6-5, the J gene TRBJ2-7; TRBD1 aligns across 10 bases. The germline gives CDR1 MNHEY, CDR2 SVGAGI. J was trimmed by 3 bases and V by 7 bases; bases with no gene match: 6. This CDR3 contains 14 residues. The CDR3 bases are TGTGCCAGCAAGTGGGACAGGGGTAACTACGAGCAGTACTTC. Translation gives CASKWDRGNYEQYF.

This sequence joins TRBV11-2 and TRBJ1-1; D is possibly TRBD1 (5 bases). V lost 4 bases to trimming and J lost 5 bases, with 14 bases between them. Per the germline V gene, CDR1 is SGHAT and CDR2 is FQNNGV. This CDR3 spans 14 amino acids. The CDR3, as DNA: TGTGCCAGCAGCTGGAACTCGGGGGAGACTGAAGCTTTCTTT. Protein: CASSWNSGETEAFF.

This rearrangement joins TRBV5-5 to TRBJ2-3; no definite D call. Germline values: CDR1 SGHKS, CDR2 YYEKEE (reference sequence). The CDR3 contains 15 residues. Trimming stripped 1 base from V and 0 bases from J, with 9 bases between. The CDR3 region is CASSLRAMSTDTQYF. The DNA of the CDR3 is TGTGCCAGCAGCTTGAGAGCCATGAGCACAGATACGCAGTATTTT. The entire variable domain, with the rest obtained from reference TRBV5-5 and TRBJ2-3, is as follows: DAGVTQSPTHLIKTRGQQVTLRCSPISGHKSVSWYQQVLGQGPQFIFQYYEKEERGRGNFPDRFSARQFPNYSSELNVNALLLGDSALYLCASSLRAMSTDTQYFGPGTRLTVL.

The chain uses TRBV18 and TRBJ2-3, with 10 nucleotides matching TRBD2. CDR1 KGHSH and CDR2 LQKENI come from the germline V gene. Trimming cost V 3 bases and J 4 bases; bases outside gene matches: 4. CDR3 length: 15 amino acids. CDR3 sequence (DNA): TGTGCCAGCTCACCCCGGACTAGCGGCTCAGATACGCAGTATTTT. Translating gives CASSPRTSGSDTQYF.

The CDR3 DNA is TGCGCCAGCAGCCAAGAGAGCAGGTCTAGCACAGATACGCAGTATTTT. Translated, it gives CASSQESRSSTDTQYF. V is TRBV4-3 and J is TRBJ2-3, with D uncertain. Trimming removed 0 bases from V and 0 bases from J, with 10 bases in between. The CDR3 consists of 16 residues. The germline V gene encodes CDR1 LGHNA and CDR2 YSLEER.

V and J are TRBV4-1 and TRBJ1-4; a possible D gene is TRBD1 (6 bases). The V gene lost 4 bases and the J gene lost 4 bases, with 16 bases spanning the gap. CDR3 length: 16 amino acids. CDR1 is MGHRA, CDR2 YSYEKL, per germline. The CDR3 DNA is TGCGCCAGCAGCCCGCTAGTGGGGGCAGGTAATGAAAAACTGTTTTTT. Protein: CASSPLVGAGNEKLFF.